This TCR beta chain is drawn from a study of cytotoxic CD8 clonotypes in ibrutinib-treated CLL. Trimming shortened V by 0 bases and J by 2 bases, and 7 bases separated the two germline ends. The CDR3 runs 14 residues. In germline, CDR1 is LGHNA, CDR2 YNFKEQ. Method: immunoSEQ multiplex PCR; TCRdb's copy keeps in-frame clones and lacks some. The table records under 150,000 clones, more than 70% of them present only once. The rearrangement uses TRBV4-2 and TRBJ2-5; D is ambiguous. The sample was PBMCs, taken after 36 months of ibrutinib treatment. The receptor was isolated from a human donor with chronic lymphocytic leukemia. The CDR3 DNA follows: TGTGCCAGCAGCCAAGATCCTCAACAAGAGACCCAGTACTTC. It encodes CASSQDPQQETQYF.